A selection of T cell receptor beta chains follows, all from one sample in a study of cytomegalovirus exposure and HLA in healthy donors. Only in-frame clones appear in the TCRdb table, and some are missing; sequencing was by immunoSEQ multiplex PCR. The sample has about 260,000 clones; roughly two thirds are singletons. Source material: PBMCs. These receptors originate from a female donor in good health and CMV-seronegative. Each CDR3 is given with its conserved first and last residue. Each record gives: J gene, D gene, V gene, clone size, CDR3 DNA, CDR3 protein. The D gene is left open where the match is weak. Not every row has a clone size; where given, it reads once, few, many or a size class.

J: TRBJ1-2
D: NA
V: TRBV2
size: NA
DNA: TGTGCCAGCAGTTCACAGGTACCGGCCTATGGCTACACCTTC
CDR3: CASSSQVPAYGYTF

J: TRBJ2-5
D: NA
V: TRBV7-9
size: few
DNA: TGTGCCAGCAGCTTATCTAGCGATGAGACCCAGTACTTC
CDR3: CASSLSSDETQYF

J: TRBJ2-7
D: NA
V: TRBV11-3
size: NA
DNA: TGTGCCAGCAGCTCTAGGGGGGTGACTAGCTCTCCCTACGAGCAGTACTTC
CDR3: CASSSRGVTSSPYEQYF

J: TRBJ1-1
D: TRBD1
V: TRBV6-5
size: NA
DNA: TGTGCCAGCAGTACCGGGACAGGGGTGAGGGCTTTCTTT
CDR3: CASSTGTGVRAFF

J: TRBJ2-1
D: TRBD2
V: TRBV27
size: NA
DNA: TGTGCCAGCAGGAAGGGACTAGCGGGATTTGAGCAGTTCTTC
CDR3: CASRKGLAGFEQFF

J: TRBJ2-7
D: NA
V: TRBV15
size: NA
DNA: TGTGCCACCAGCAGAGACAGTGAAAAGGAGCAGTACTTC
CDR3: CATSRDSEKEQYF

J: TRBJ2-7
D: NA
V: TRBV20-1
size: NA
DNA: TGCAGTGCTAGCAGGGCAAACGAGCAGTACTTC
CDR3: CSASRANEQYF

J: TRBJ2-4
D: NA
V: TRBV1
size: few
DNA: TGCACCAGCAGCCAAGAGAGGAGGGTGGTAGCCAAAAACATTCAGTACTTC
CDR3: CTSSQERRVVAKNIQYF

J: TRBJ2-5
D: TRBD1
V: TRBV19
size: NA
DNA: TGTGCCAGTAGTTACGTTGGACAGGGGGAAGAGACCCAGTACTTC
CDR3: CASSYVGQGEETQYF

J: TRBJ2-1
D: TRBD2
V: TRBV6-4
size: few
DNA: TGTGCCAGCAGTGACTTCCTAGCGGGGAACAATGAGCAGTTCTTC
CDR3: CASSDFLAGNNEQFF

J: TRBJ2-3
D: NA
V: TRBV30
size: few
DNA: TGTGCCTGGAGAGCAACCCATACGCAGTATTTT
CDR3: CAWRATHTQYF

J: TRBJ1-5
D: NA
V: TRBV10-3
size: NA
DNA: TGTGCCATCAGTGAGTCGATGGCGGGCAATCAGCCCCAGCATTTT
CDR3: CAISESMAGNQPQHF

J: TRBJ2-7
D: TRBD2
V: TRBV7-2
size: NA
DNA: TGTGCCAGCAGCTCCGGGACTAGCCTGGGAGTTGAGCAGTACTTC
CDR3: CASSSGTSLGVEQYF

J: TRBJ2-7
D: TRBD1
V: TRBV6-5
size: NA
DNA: TGTGCCAGCAGTTACAACGACAGGGGTCCCTACGAGCAGTACTTC
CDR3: CASSYNDRGPYEQYF

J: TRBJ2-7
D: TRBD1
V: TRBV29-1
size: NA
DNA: TGCAGCGTAAATCCGGGACAGGGATTTACTCCCTACGAGCAGTACTTC
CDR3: CSVNPGQGFTPYEQYF

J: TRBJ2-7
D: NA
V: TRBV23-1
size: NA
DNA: TGCGCCAGCATCCGCCCTTACCGCGAGCCTTCCTACGAGCAGTACTTC
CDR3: CASIRPYREPSYEQYF

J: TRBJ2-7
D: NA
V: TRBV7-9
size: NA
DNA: TGTTCCAGCAGCTTATACGGCCCGGGACAAGGGGAGCAGTACTTC
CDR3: CSSSLYGPGQGEQYF

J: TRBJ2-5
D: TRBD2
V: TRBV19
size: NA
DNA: TGTGCCAGTAGTATGGGGACTAGCGGGAGGGCCAGGGAGACCCAGTACTTC
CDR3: CASSMGTSGRARETQYF

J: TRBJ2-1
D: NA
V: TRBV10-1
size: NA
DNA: TGCGCCAGCAGGCTAGAGCGGGCCTCGGGTGAGCAGTTCTTC
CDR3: CASRLERASGEQFF

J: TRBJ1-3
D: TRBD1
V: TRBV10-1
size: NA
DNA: TGCGCCAGCAGCCGGACAGGTTCTGGAAACACCATATATTTT
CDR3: CASSRTGSGNTIYF

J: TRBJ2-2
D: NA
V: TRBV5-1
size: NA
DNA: TGCGCCAGCAGCTTGGGGGTTAGCGGGAACACCGGGGAGCTGTTTTTT
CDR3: CASSLGVSGNTGELFF

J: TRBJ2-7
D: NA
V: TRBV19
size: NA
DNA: TGTGCCAGTAGTATCGGAGGGAGCGGAAGCCCCTCCTACGAGCAGTACTTC
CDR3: CASSIGGSGSPSYEQYF

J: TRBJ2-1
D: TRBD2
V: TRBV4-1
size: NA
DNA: TGCGCCAGCAGCCAAGCCAGACTAGCGTACAATGAGCAGTTCTTC
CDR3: CASSQARLAYNEQFF

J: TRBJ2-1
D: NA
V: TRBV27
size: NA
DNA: TGTGCCAGCAACATACAGGGAGAGGGTGAGCAGTTCTTC
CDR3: CASNIQGEGEQFF

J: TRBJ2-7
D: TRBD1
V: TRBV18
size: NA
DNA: TGTGCCAGCTCGCCATCGACAGGGTCCTACGAGCAGTACTTC
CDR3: CASSPSTGSYEQYF

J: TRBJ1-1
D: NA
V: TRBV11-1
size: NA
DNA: TGTGCCAGCACCCGGGAGGGGATGAACACTGAAGCTTTCTTT
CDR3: CASTREGMNTEAFF